A single sample gave rise to the 14 T cell receptor beta chains below, sequenced in a study of regulatory T cells in long-lasting Graves disease. Combining iRepertoire HTBI primers with Arm-PCR of CDR3 regions, the authors built TCR beta libraries. TCRdb reprocessed the multiplex PCR reads with MiXCR, giving one entry per CDR3 protein. The sample holds 550,000 to 650,000 distinct CDR3 sequences, about 16% seen once. Time point indicated: newly diagnosed GD, antithyroid drugs for less than 3 months. There was RNA extracted from PBMCs, and the TCR library was made from it. The sample was also linked to a second study, of T cells in Graves' hyperthyroidism and ophthalmopathy.

The specimen comprised peripheral blood mononuclear cells (PBMCs), sampled at new diagnosis, from a patient treated with antithyroid drugs. The source is a man younger than 35 with Graves disease.

The rearrangement links TRBV11-2 to TRBJ1-5; a weak D match, TRBD1 (5 bases). This CDR3 contains 15 residues. The V and J ends lost 0 bases and 4 bases respectively, with 10 bases between them. Germline-derived CDR1 and CDR2 are SGHAT and FQNNGV. The CDR3 DNA sequence: TGTGCCAGCAGCTTAGAGAGGAACAGGAATCAGCCCCAGCATTTT. This translates into CASSLERNRNQPQHF.

This clonotype has a count of ten or more. The chain is built from TRBV18 and TRBJ2-7; the D is unclear. Germline CDR1 is KGHSH and CDR2 is LQKENI. The ends were cut back, 6 bases at V and 4 bases at J, with 25 bases in the middle. This CDR3 has 17 residues. The CDR3 reads CASSPGQVGGKRYEQYF. The CDR3 DNA is TGTGCCAGCTCGCCCGGTCAGGTGGGCGGTAAAAGGTACGAGCAGTACTTC.

This clonotype was found a few times. The J gene is TRBJ1-5, the V gene TRBV12-5; D gene uncertain. Germline lookup yields CDR1 LGHNT and CDR2 FRNRAP. Trimming left V 0 bases short and J 3 bases short, with 18 bases between. There are 18 residues in the CDR3. The CDR3 bases are TGTGCTAGTGGTTTGGTACGCCTCGTTCGGGTGAACAATCAGCCCCAGCATTTT. Residues: CASGLVRLVRVNNQPQHF.

The gene calls are TRBV29-1 and TRBJ1-2; D gene uncertain. The length of the CDR3 is 12 residues. V lost 4 bases and J lost 4, with 10 bases in between. The germline V gene has CDR1 SQVTM and CDR2 ANQGSEA. CDR3 loop: CSVATEAYGYTF. The CDR3 DNA sequence: TGCAGCGTTGCTACAGAGGCCTATGGCTACACCTTC.

There are many counts of this clonotype. V and J are TRBV12-3 or TRBV12-4 and TRBJ1-1, with D unclear. The V end was cut by 1 base, the J end by 13 bases, with 19 bases between. The CDR3 covers 14 residues. The CDR3 here is CASSLGGYKEKGFF. In DNA, the CDR3 is TGTGCCAGCAGTTTAGGGGGTTATAAAGAAAAAGGTTTCTTT.

This clonotype came up many times. V usage is TRBV2 and J usage is TRBJ2-3; no clear D gene. CDR1 and CDR2 from the germline V gene are SNHLY and FYNNEI. Trimming left V 7 bases short and J 6 bases short, with 20 bases between. CDR3 length: 15 residues. This chain's CDR3 is CASKVRLLRPDTQYF. DNA of the CDR3: TGTGCCAGCAAAGTTCGACTTCTGCGTCCCGATACGCAGTATTTT.

Points on this clonotype: This sequence may be a read error, since a much larger clone differs from it by one base. The gene calls are TRBV6-2 or TRBV6-3 and TRBJ1-5, with TRBD1 matching 7 bases. The CDR3 is made up of 14 amino acids. The germline CDR1 and CDR2 sequences are MNHEY and SVGEGT. The CDR3 spells CASSAVRGLEPRHF. CDR3 nucleotide sequence: TGTGCCAGCAGTGCGGTCAGGGGGTTGGAGCCCCGGCATTTT.

This clonotype was seen ten or more times. The chain has TRBV2 and TRBJ1-6; 11 nucleotides align to TRBD1. Germline assignment: CDR1 SNHLY and CDR2 FYNNEI. This CDR3 has 16 amino acids. J gave up 7 bases and V 4 bases, and 6 bases lay outside the gene matches. For the CDR3, the DNA is TGTGCCAGCAGTGTTCTGGGACAGGGGGGGAATTCACCCCTCCACTTT. This codes for CASSVLGQGGNSPLHF. The full variable domain, its missing parts supplied by reference TRBV2 and TRBJ1-6, is EPEVTQTPSHQVTQMGQEVILRCVPISNHLYFYWYRQILGQKVEFLVSFYNNEISEKSEIFDDQFSVERPDGSNFTLKIRSTKLEDSAMYFCASSVLGQGGNSPLHFGNGTRLTVT.

The rearrangement joins TRBV2 to TRBJ1-1; 12 bases map to TRBD1. Germline CDR1 is SNHLY and CDR2 is FYNNEI. V trimming: 8 bases; J trimming: 5 bases; junction bases outside the gene matches: 9. The CDR3 runs 15 residues. The DNA of the CDR3 is TGTGCCAGCCTTCCGGGACAGGGGGCAAGAACTGAAGCTTTCTTT. Amino acid sequence: CASLPGQGARTEAFF.

This clonotype has ten or more counts. The CDR3 region is CAISPGDTEAFF. As DNA, the CDR3 is TGTGCCATCAGTCCGGGGGACACTGAAGCTTTCTTT. The V and J genes are TRBV10-3 and TRBJ1-1; TRBD1 might be the D (5 bases). CDR1 is ENHRY, CDR2 SYGVKD, per germline. Trimming took off 5 bases at V and 3 bases at J, with 7 bases between the two ends. There are 12 residues in the CDR3.

J is TRBJ2-3 and V is TRBV5-6, with D possibly matching TRBD2 (5 bases). V was pared by 4 bases and J by 6 bases, with 12 bases between. Germline loops: CDR1 SGHDT, CDR2 YYEEEE. The CDR3 is made up of 13 amino acids. Written as DNA, the CDR3 is TGTGCCAGCAGCAACGCAGTAGCGGATACGCAGTATTTT. Protein sequence: CASSNAVADTQYF.

This clonotype was detected only a few times. Its ends do not fully match the called genes, so a read error is possible. V usage is TRBV6-5 and J usage is TRBJ2-5; 7 nucleotides agree with TRBD2. The CDR3 runs 15 residues. CDR1 and CDR2 from the germline V gene are MNHEY and SVGAGI. The CDR3 DNA follows: TGTGCCAGCAGTGACTCGACTAGCCCCCAGGAGACCCAGTACTTC. This codes for CASSDSTSPQETQYF.

This clonotype came up a few times. The gene calls are TRBV19 and TRBJ2-7; TRBD2 might be the D (6 bases). CDR1 and CDR2 (germline): LNHDA, SQIVND (reference sequence). The CDR3 length is 15 residues. Trimming took 3 bases from V and 4 from J, leaving 16 bases between them. CDR3 bases: TGTGCCAGTAGTATTTCGGAGCGGGCAATTTACGAGCAGTACTTC. This translates into CASSISERAIYEQYF.

The rearrangement joins TRBV6-2 or TRBV6-3 to TRBJ1-4; 8 bases are a match to TRBD1. The length of the CDR3 is 16 residues. The germline V gene encodes CDR1 MNHEY and CDR2 SVGEGT. Trimming cost V 4 bases and J 0 bases; bases outside gene matches: 4. DNA for the CDR3: TGTGCCAGCAGTTTGCAGGGACAGGCAACTAATGAAAAACTGTTTTTT. Residues: CASSLQGQATNEKLFF.